The 26 T cell receptor beta chains below all came from one sample that was sequenced in a study of T cell responses to AZD1222 COVID-19 vaccine. Using immunoSEQ multiplex PCR, the repertoire was profiled, and TCRdb retains in-frame clones only, with some absent. The sample holds about 79,000 clones, more than 75% seen once. The source was peripheral blood, collected on day 0 of AZD1222 vaccination. Receptor source: an adult in good health.

V gene TRBV2 combines with J gene TRBJ2-7; possibly TRBD1 for D (5 bases). The CDR3 loop spans 13 amino acids. Germline CDR1 and CDR2: SNHLY and FYNNEI. Trimming removed 7 bases from V and 4 bases from J, with 14 bases in between. CDR3 nucleotides: TGTGCCAGCAAACTGACAGTCCCGTACGAGCAGTACTTC. Its protein is CASKLTVPYEQYF. Together with reference TRBV2 and TRBJ2-7, the CDR3 gives the full variable domain: EPEVTQTPSHQVTQMGQEVILRCVPISNHLYFYWYRQILGQKVEFLVSFYNNEISEKSEIFDDQFSVERPDGSNFTLKIRSTKLEDSAMYFCASKLTVPYEQYFGPGTRLTVT.

A few counts support this clone. This chain connects TRBV18 to TRBJ1-1; TRBD1 matches 7 bases. Germline lookup yields CDR1 KGHSH and CDR2 LQKENI. Losses at the gene ends were 5 bases for V and 6 bases for J; bases not matched to a gene: 6. The CDR3 runs to 13 residues. Here the CDR3 reads CASSRQGAPEAFF. The CDR3, as DNA: TGTGCCAGCTCAAGACAGGGAGCCCCTGAAGCTTTCTTT. The full variable domain, in which reference TRBV18 and TRBJ1-1 provide the parts outside the CDR3, is NAGVMQNPRHLVRRRGQEARLRCSPMKGHSHVYWYRQLPEEGLKFMVYLQKENIIDESGMPKERFSAEFPKEGPSILRIQQVVRGDSAAYFCASSRQGAPEAFFGQGTRLTVV.

V usage is TRBV7-2 and J usage is TRBJ1-5, with D perhaps TRBD1 (5 bases). The germline CDR1 and CDR2 sequences are SGHTA and FQGNSA. V dropped 6 bases and J dropped 6 bases, with 12 bases sitting between them. The CDR3 is 13 residues long. Written as DNA, the CDR3 is TGTGCCAGCAGAAGACAGAGCGGTCAGCCCCAGCATTTT. It translates to CASRRQSGQPQHF.

The chain has TRBV27 and TRBJ2-2; D could derive from TRBD1 or TRBD2 (7 bases each). Germline V CDR1 and CDR2: MNHEY, SMNVEV (reference sequence). V lost 3 bases and J 6 bases, leaving 17 bases between the germline ends. CDR3 length: 16 residues. This CDR3 reads CASSFMTGRVAGELFF. The CDR3 DNA follows: TGTGCCAGCAGTTTTATGACAGGGAGGGTGGCCGGGGAGCTGTTTTTT.

This clone appeared a few times. The J gene is TRBJ1-5, the V gene TRBV30; a weak D match, TRBD1 (6 bases). V was clipped by 4 bases and J by 0 bases, with 19 bases between them. The germline CDR1 and CDR2 sequences are GTSNPN and SVGIG (reference sequence). The CDR3 contains 17 residues. CDR3 sequence reads: CAWTLWGGPLSNQPQHF. CDR3 nucleotides: TGTGCCTGGACCCTATGGGGGGGCCCCCTTAGCAATCAGCCCCAGCATTTT.

The gene calls are TRBV27 and TRBJ1-2; D ambiguous. The CDR3 has 14 residues. Trimming stripped 0 bases from V and 4 bases from J, with 9 bases between. The V gene's germline CDR1 is MNHEY and CDR2 SMNVEV (reference sequence). CDR3 nucleotide sequence: TGTGCCAGCAGTTTATCATCGACTCGCTATGGCTACACCTTC. The encoded protein is CASSLSSTRYGYTF.

This clone was detected many times. The rearrangement uses TRBV4-1 and TRBJ2-7; TRBD1 aligns across 8 bases. With 5 bases clipped from V and 6 bases from J, the junction kept 15 bases outside the gene matches. This CDR3 comprises 16 residues. Germline loops: CDR1 MGHRA, CDR2 YSYEKL. CDR3 sequence reads: CASSTPATGAGSEQYF. DNA for the CDR3: TGCGCCAGCAGCACCCCAGCGACAGGGGCTGGGAGCGAGCAGTACTTC.

CDR3 protein: CSVANQVNEKLFF. In DNA, the CDR3 is TGCAGCGTTGCAAACCAGGTTAACGAAAAACTGTTTTTT. The genes are TRBV29-1 and TRBJ1-4; D is ambiguous. Trimming shortened V by 4 bases and J by 8 bases, and 14 bases separated the two germline ends. Germline values: CDR1 SQVTM, CDR2 ANQGSEA. This CDR3 spans 13 amino acids.

The chain has TRBV19 and TRBJ2-1; D might be TRBD2 (5 bases). CDR1 is LNHDA, CDR2 SQIVND, per germline (reference sequence). V lost 5 bases and J 0 bases, leaving 11 bases between the germline ends. CDR3 length equals 15 residues. CDR3 DNA: TGTGCCAGTAGTCCCCGGGGAAGCTCCTACAATGAGCAGTTCTTC. Its protein is CASSPRGSSYNEQFF.

The V and J genes are TRBV6-5 and TRBJ2-3; TRBD2 is a possible D gene (5 bases). Germline V gives CDR1 MNHEY, CDR2 SVGAGI. V dropped 8 bases and J dropped 4 bases, with 13 bases sitting between them. The CDR3 runs 13 residues. CDR3 loop: CASQRSIPDTQYF. CDR3 DNA sequence: TGTGCCAGCCAGCGGAGTATCCCAGATACGCAGTATTTT.

This clone was seen a single time. The chain is built from TRBV3-1 (or the pseudogene TRBV3-2) and TRBJ1-2; D not resolved. The length of the CDR3 is 14 residues. V lost 2 bases and J lost 2, with 9 bases in between. Germline CDR1 and CDR2: LGHDT and YNNKEL (reference sequence). The CDR3 sequence: CASSQSYGNYGYTF. The CDR3 coding sequence is TGTGCCAGCAGCCAATCGTACGGAAACTATGGCTACACCTTC.

The chain has TRBV4-1 and TRBJ2-3, with 7 bases lining up with TRBD2. The junction had 4 bases not matched to a gene; V was cut back by 4 bases and J by 0 bases. In germline, CDR1 is MGHRA, CDR2 YSYEKL. This CDR3 has 15 residues. CDR3 loop: CASSPRGGSTDTQYF. CDR3 DNA: TGCGCCAGCAGCCCCCGCGGGGGTAGCACAGATACGCAGTATTTT.

As DNA, the CDR3 is TGTGCCAGCAGTTCCGGACCCACTGGGGCCAACGTCCTGACTTTC. Protein sequence: CASSSGPTGANVLTF. The gene calls are TRBV6-5 and TRBJ2-6, with no clear D. Trimming shortened V by 4 bases and J by 2 bases, and 9 bases separated the two germline ends. Germline V lookup: CDR1 MNHEY, CDR2 SVGAGI. CDR3 size: 15 residues.

The J gene is TRBJ2-5, the V gene TRBV11-2; 8 bases agree with TRBD1. CDR3 size: 18 residues. Germline loops: CDR1 SGHAT, CDR2 FQNNGV. V gave up 1 base and J gave up 3 bases; unmatched junction bases: 13. This chain's CDR3 is CASSLVPRQGMRKETQYF. CDR3 DNA sequence: TGTGCCAGCAGCTTAGTACCCCGACAGGGGATGAGGAAAGAGACCCAGTACTTC.

The rearrangement joins TRBV5-1 to TRBJ1-1; the match to TRBD1 covers 8 bases. Germline assignment: CDR1 SGHRS and CDR2 YFSETQ. V trimming: 4 bases; J trimming: 1 base; junction bases outside the gene matches: 6. The CDR3 consists of 15 residues. CDR3 in amino acids: CASSRTGNENTEAFF. DNA for the CDR3: TGCGCCAGCAGCAGGACAGGGAACGAGAACACTGAAGCTTTCTTT.

The chain carries TRBV3-1 (or the pseudogene TRBV3-2) and TRBJ2-2, with D possibly being TRBD2 (6 bases). Per germline, CDR1 LGHDT and CDR2 YNNKEL (reference sequence). CDR3 length: 13 amino acids. V was clipped by 6 bases and J by 10 bases, with 15 bases between them. This chain's CDR3 is CASREGLLEELFF. The CDR3 DNA is TGTGCCAGCAGGGAGGGCCTTCTGGAGGAGCTGTTTTTT.

A single count supports this clone. This chain links TRBV9 with TRBJ1-4; a possible D gene is TRBD1 (5 bases). In germline, CDR1 is SGDLS, CDR2 YYNGEE. This CDR3 spans 15 amino acids. Trimming cost V 4 bases and J 8 bases, with 18 bases left between them. CDR3 sequence: CASSPRTNRDEKLFF. CDR3 sequence (DNA): TGTGCCAGCAGCCCCCGGACCAATAGGGACGAAAAACTGTTTTTT.

The chain links TRBV10-2 to TRBJ2-5; 8 nucleotides line up with TRBD2. The CDR3 is 19 amino acids. J was trimmed by 1 base and V by 0 bases; bases with no gene match: 13. In germline, CDR1 is WSHSY, CDR2 SAAADI. CDR3 amino acids: CASSESRSSGVIAQETQYF. DNA of the CDR3: TGCGCCAGCAGTGAGTCGCGGAGTAGCGGGGTCATAGCCCAAGAGACCCAGTACTTC.

This clone was recorded many times. The chain is built from TRBV19 and TRBJ1-2; D ambiguous. The CDR3 spans 13 residues. Between the trimmed V and J ends, which lost 1 base and 5 bases, there was a span of 8 bases. Per the germline V gene, CDR1 is LNHDA and CDR2 is SQIVND (reference sequence). DNA for the CDR3: TGTGCCAGTAGTATAGGGCTCCTTTATGGCTACACCTTC. Amino acids: CASSIGLLYGYTF. The full variable domain, its missing parts supplied by reference TRBV19 and TRBJ1-2, is DGGITQSPKYLFRKEGQNVTLSCEQNLNHDAMYWYRQDPGQGLRLIYYSQIVNDFQKGDIAEGYSVSREKKESFPLTVTSAQKNPTAFYLCASSIGLLYGYTFGSGTRLTVV.

The J gene is TRBJ1-5, the V gene TRBV2, with 7 bases fitting TRBD1. Trimming removed 8 bases from V and 5 bases from J; junction bases left unmatched: 6. The CDR3 contains 13 residues. CDR1 is SNHLY, CDR2 FYNNEI, per germline. DNA for the CDR3: TGTGCCAGCCGACAGGGTCGGGATCAGCCCCAGCATTTT. Translation gives CASRQGRDQPQHF.

The chain carries TRBV6-1 and TRBJ1-4, with no clear D. Germline CDR1 reads MNHNS; CDR2 reads SASEGT. The CDR3 spans 13 residues. Deletions cut 2 bases from V and 8 bases from J, with 9 bases between. The CDR3 region has the DNA TGTGCCAGCAGTGAATCCTTGGGGGAAAAACTGTTTTTT. Translated: CASSESLGEKLFF.

The chain recombines TRBV7-8 with TRBJ1-1; 10 positions match TRBD1. The trim removed 5 bases at V and 6 bases at J, leaving 12 bases unmatched. Germline CDR1 SGHVS, CDR2 FQNEAQ. The CDR3 extends over 16 amino acids. The CDR3 region is CASSVRDRGGFAEAFF. Written as DNA, the CDR3 is TGTGCCAGCAGCGTCCGGGACAGGGGTGGGTTCGCTGAAGCTTTCTTT.

This chain uses TRBV11-2 with TRBJ1-5; D uncertain. CDR1 is SGHAT, CDR2 FQNNGV, per germline. CDR3 length: 14 residues. Deletions cut 0 bases from V and 3 bases from J, with 6 bases between. The CDR3: CASSLEGYNQPQHF. The CDR3 DNA sequence: TGTGCCAGCAGCTTAGAGGGATACAATCAGCCCCAGCATTTT.

V is TRBV16 and J is TRBJ1-5; no clear D. This CDR3 is 16 amino acids long. The germline V gene has CDR1 KGHSY and CDR2 FQNENV. V lost 4 bases and J 3 bases, leaving 16 bases between the germline ends. As DNA, the CDR3 is TGTGCCAGCAGCCCAACGACGGGGAATGTCAATCAGCCCCAGCATTTT. Translating gives CASSPTTGNVNQPQHF. Combining the CDR3 with reference TRBV16 and TRBJ1-5 gives the whole variable domain GEEVAQTPKHLVRGEGQKAKLYCAPIKGHSYVFWYQQVLKNEFKFLISFQNENVFDETGMPKERFSAKCLPNSPCSLEIQATKLEDSAVYFCASSPTTGNVNQPQHFGDGTRLSIL.

This chain uses TRBV7-8 with TRBJ2-3, with 7 bases identical to TRBD1. The V gene's germline CDR1 is SGHVS and CDR2 FQNEAQ. V dropped 5 bases and J dropped 7; count of bases not matched to a gene: 9. This CDR3 contains 14 residues. CDR3 residues: CASSLRDSFNTQYF. CDR3 DNA sequence: TGTGCCAGCAGCCTAAGGGACAGTTTTAATACGCAGTATTTT.

This chain links TRBV28 with TRBJ1-4, with D possibly being TRBD1 (5 bases). Germline CDR1 MDHEN, CDR2 SYDVKM. V was pared by 4 bases and J by 3 bases, with 12 bases between. CDR3 size: 15 residues. The chain's CDR3 is CASSSPTVANEKLFF. CDR3 sequence (DNA): TGTGCCAGCAGTTCCCCGACAGTGGCTAATGAAAAACTGTTTTTT.